This T cell receptor beta chain was found in a study of T cells in Graves' hyperthyroidism and ophthalmopathy. Fresh 10 ml peripheral blood yielded PBMCs. V was pared by 7 bases and J by 3 bases, with 10 bases of the junction left unmatched. The CDR3 is made up of 16 amino acids. Germline CDR1 reads LNHDA; CDR2 reads SQIVND (reference sequence). RNA transcripts provided the source from which TCR beta CDR3 regions were amplified. Initially, a first-round RT-PCR of the TCR CDR3 employed the HTBI primer set. From the multiplex PCR reads, TCRdb called clonotypes with MiXCR, one entry per CDR3 protein. The sample lists about 620,000 distinct CDR3 sequences; about 17% were seen once.

The sequence was collected from a woman aged 30 to 39 with Graves' hyperthyroidism. Sequencing input: blood. The chain combines TRBV19 with TRBJ2-2; 8 bases map to TRBD1. CDR3 in amino acids: CASMRVQGADTGELFF. CDR3 nucleotides: TGTGCCAGTATGAGAGTCCAGGGGGCGGACACCGGGGAGCTGTTTTTT.